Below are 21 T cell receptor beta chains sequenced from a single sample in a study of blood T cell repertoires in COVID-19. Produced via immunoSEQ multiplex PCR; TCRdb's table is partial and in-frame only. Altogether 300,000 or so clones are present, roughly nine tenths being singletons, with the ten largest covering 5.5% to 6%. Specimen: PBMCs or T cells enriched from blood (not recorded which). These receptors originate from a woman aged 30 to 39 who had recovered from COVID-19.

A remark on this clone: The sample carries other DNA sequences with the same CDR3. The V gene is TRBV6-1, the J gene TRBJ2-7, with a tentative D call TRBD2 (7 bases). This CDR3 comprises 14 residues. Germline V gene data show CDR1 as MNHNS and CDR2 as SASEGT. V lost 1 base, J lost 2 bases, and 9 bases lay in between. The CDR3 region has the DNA TGTGCCAGCAGTGAAGGGGGGGGGCCCTACGAGCAGTACTTC. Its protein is CASSEGGGPYEQYF.

The CDR3: CASSYLSGNAGELFF. In DNA form, the CDR3 reads TGTGCCAGCAGTTACTTGAGCGGGAATGCCGGGGAGCTGTTTTTT. The V call is TRBV6-2 or TRBV6-3, the J call TRBJ2-2; 7 bases match TRBD2. The CDR3 length is 15 residues. Germline V gives CDR1 MNHEY, CDR2 SVGEGT. Losses at the gene ends were 1 base for V and 6 bases for J; bases not matched to a gene: 5.

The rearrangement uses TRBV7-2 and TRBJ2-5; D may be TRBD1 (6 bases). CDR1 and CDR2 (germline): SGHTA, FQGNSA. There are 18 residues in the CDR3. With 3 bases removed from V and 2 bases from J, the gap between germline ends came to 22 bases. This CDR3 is CASSFRAGTLDAQETQYF. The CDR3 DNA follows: TGTGCCAGCAGCTTTAGGGCAGGGACACTTGACGCTCAAGAGACCCAGTACTTC. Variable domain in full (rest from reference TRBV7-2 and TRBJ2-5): GAGVSQSPSNKVTEKGKDVELRCDPISGHTALYWYRQSLGQGLEFLIYFQGNSAPDKSGLPSDRFSAERTGGSVSTLTIQRTQQEDSAVYLCASSFRAGTLDAQETQYFGPGTRLLVL.

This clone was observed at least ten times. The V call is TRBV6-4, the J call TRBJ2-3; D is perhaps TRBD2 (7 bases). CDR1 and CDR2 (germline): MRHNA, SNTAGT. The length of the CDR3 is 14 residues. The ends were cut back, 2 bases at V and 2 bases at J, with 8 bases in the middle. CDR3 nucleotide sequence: TGTGCCAGCAGTGACGGGGGGGCCACAGATACGCAGTATTTT. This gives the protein CASSDGGATDTQYF.

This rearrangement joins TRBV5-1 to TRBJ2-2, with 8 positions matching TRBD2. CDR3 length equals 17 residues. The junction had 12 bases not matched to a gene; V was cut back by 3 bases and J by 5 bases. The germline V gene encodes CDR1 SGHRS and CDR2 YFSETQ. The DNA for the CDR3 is TGCGCCAGCAGCTCACTACGGGGGGGCCGAGGTACCGGGGAGCTGTTTTTT. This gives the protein CASSSLRGGRGTGELFF.

For the CDR3, the DNA is TGTGCCAGCAGCCAGTTGGGGGGAGCTTTCTTT. It specifies CASSQLGGAFF. V usage is TRBV11-2 and J usage is TRBJ1-1, with D possibly being TRBD1 (5 bases). The CDR3 is 11 residues long. Deletions cut 5 bases from V and 10 bases from J, with 11 bases between. In germline, CDR1 is SGHAT, CDR2 FQNNGV.

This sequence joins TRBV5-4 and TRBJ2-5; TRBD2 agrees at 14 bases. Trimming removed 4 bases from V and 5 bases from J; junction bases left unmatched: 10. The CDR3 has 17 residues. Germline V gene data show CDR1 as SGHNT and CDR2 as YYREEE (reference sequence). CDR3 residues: CASSPKTSGGALETQYF. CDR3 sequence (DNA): TGTGCCAGCAGCCCAAAGACTAGCGGGGGGGCGTTGGAGACCCAGTACTTC. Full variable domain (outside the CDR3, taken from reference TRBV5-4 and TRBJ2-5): ETGVTQSPTHLIKTRGQQVTLRCSSQSGHNTVSWYQQALGQGPQFIFQYYREEENGRGNFPPRFSGLQFPNYSSELNVNALELDDSALYLCASSPKTSGGALETQYFGPGTRLLVL.

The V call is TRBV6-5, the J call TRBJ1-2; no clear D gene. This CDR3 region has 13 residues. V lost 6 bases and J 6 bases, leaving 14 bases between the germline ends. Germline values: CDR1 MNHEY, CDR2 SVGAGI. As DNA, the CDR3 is TGTGCCAGCAGGCCGGGCCTCGGGGATGGCTACACCTTC. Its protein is CASRPGLGDGYTF.

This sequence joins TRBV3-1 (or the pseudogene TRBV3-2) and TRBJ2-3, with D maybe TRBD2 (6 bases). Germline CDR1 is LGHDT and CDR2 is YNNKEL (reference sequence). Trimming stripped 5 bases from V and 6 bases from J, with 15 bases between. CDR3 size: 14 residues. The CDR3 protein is CASSGGSLRDTQYF. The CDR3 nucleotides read TGTGCCAGCAGCGGGGGGTCCCTTCGGGATACGCAGTATTTT.

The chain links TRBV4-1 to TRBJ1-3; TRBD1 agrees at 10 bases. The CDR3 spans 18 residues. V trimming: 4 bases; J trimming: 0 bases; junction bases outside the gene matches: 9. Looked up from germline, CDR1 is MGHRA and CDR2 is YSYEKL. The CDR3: CASSPPGQGTISGNTIYF. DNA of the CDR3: TGCGCCAGCAGCCCCCCGGGACAGGGGACTATCTCTGGAAACACCATATATTTT.

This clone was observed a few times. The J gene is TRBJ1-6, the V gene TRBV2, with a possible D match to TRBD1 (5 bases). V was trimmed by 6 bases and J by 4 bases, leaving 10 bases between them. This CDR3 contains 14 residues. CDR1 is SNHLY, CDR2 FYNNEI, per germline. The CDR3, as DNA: TGTGCCAGCAGCGCGGAGGGGTATAATTCACCCCTCCACTTT. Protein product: CASSAEGYNSPLHF. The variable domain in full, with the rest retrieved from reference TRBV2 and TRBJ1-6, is EPEVTQTPSHQVTQMGQEVILRCVPISNHLYFYWYRQILGQKVEFLVSFYNNEISEKSEIFDDQFSVERPDGSNFTLKIRSTKLEDSAMYFCASSAEGYNSPLHFGNGTRLTVT.

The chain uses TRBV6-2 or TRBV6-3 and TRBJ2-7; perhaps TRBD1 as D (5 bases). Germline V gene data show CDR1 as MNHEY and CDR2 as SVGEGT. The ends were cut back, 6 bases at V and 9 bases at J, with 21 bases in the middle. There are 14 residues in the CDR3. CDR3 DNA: TGTGCCAGCAGCACCTTGGCAGGGTGGGTTGTGCAGTACTTC. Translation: CASSTLAGWVVQYF.

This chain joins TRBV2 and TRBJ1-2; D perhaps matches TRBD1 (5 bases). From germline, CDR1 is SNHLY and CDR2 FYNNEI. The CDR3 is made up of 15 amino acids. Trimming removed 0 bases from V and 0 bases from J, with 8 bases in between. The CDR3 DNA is TGTGCCAGCAGTGAAGCTCGACAGCCTAACTATGGCTACACCTTC. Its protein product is CASSEARQPNYGYTF.

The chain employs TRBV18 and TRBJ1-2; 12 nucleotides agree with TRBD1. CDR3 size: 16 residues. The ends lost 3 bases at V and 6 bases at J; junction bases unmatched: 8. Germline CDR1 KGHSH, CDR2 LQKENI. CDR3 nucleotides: TGTGCCAGCTCACCCACCGGGACAGGGGGCTGGGATGGCTACACCTTC. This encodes CASSPTGTGGWDGYTF.

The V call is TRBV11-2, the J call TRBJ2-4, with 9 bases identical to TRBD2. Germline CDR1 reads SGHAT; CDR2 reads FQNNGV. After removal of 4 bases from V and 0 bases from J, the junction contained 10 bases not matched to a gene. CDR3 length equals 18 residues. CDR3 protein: CASSSRWGSGGAKNIQYF. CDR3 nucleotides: TGTGCCAGCAGCTCCCGGTGGGGTAGCGGGGGAGCCAAAAACATTCAGTACTTC.

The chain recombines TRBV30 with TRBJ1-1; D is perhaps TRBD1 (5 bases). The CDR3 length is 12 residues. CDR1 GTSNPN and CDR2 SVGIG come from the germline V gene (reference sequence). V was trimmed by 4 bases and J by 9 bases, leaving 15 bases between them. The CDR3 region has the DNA TGTGCCTGGAACCCTGGGGGGACTCAAGCTTTCTTT. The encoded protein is CAWNPGGTQAFF. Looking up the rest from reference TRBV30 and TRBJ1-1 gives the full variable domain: SQTIHQWPATLVQPVGSPLSLECTVEGTSNPNLYWYRQAAGRGLQLLFYSVGIGQISSEVPQNLSASRPQDRQFILSSKKLLLSDSGFYLCAWNPGGTQAFFGQGTRLTVV.

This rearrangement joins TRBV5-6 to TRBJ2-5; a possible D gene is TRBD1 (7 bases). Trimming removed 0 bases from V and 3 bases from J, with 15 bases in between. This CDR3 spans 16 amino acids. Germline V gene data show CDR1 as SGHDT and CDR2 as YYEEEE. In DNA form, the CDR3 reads TGTGCCAGCAGCTTGGGGAGGGGGCAAGGTAAAGAGACCCAGTACTTC. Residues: CASSLGRGQGKETQYF.

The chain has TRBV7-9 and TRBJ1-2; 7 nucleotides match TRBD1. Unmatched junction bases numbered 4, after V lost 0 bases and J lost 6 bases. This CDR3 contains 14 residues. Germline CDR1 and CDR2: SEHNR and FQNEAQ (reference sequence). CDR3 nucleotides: TGTGCCAGCAGCTTAGCTGTAGGGGGCCATGGCTACACCTTC. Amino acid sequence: CASSLAVGGHGYTF.

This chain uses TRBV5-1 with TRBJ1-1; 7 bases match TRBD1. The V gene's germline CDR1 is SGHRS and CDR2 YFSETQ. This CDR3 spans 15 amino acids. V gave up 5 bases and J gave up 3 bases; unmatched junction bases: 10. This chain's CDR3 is CASREGGTGDTEAFF. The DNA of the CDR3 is TGCGCCAGCAGGGAAGGGGGTACAGGGGACACTGAAGCTTTCTTT.

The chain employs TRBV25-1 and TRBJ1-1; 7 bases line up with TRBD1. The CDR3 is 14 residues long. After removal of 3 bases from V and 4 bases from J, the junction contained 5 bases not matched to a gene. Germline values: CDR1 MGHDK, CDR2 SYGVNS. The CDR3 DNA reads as TGTGCCAGCAGTGACCAGGGGGTTGGCACTGAAGCTTTCTTT. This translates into CASSDQGVGTEAFF.

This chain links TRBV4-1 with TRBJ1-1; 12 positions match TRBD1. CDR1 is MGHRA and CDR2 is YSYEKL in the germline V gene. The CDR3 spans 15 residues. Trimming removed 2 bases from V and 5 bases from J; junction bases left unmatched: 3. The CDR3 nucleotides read TGCGCCAGCAGCCAATCGGGACAGGGGGCAACTGAAGCTTTCTTT. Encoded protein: CASSQSGQGATEAFF.